The entry below gives a single T cell receptor (beta chain) sequence along with its context. Only in-frame clones appear in the TCRdb table, and some are missing; sequencing was by immunoSEQ multiplex PCR. Among a few million clones listed, 95% were seen once. This sample is part of a study of shared clonotypes between healthy human individuals. The specimen sequenced was naive CD4+ T cells sorted from blood. The subset denotes: CD45RA+ positively selected. The receptor was isolated from a man younger than 30 in good health.

CDR3 DNA sequence: TGTGCCAGCAGTGGGCGGGAGCGGGGGCAAGATGAGCAGTTCTTC. Translating it yields CASSGRERGQDEQFF. The rearrangement uses TRBV6-1 and TRBJ2-1; TRBD2 matches at 8 bases. Germline V CDR1 and CDR2: MNHNS, SASEGT. CDR3 size: 15 residues. The V gene end was trimmed by 4 bases and the J gene end by 8 bases; junction bases not matched to a gene: 10.